One sample yielded the 25 T cell receptor beta chains listed below, sequenced in a study of cytomegalovirus exposure and HLA in healthy donors. PCR used 60 Vbeta primers and 13 Jbeta primers. The data were produced by immunoSEQ multiplex PCR, yet TCRdb's version contains in-frame clones alone and is incomplete. The sample holds 130,000 or so clones, approximately 87% seen once. The sequenced material came from PBMCs. The receptors here all came from a man aged 35-49 years in good health and CMV-seronegative.

This chain joins TRBV5-1 and TRBJ2-2; TRBD2 matches 14 bases. The V gene end was trimmed by 6 bases and the J gene end by 3 bases; junction bases not matched to a gene: 7. CDR3 length: 17 residues. From germline, CDR1 is SGHRS and CDR2 YFSETQ. The CDR3 DNA reads as TGCGCCAGCAACCTTGGACTAGCGGGGGGTTACACCGGGGAGCTGTTTTTT. Amino acid sequence: CASNLGLAGGYTGELFF. Full variable domain (rest looked up from reference TRBV5-1 and TRBJ2-2): KAGVTQTPRYLIKTRGQQVTLSCSPISGHRSVSWYQQTPGQGLQFLFEYFSETQRNKGNFPGRFSGRQFSNSRSEMNVSTLELGDSALYLCASNLGLAGGYTGELFFGEGSRLTVL.

This clone occurred once. The chain has TRBV18 and TRBJ1-4; D uncertain. From germline, CDR1 is KGHSH and CDR2 LQKENI. CDR3 size: 16 residues. V dropped 6 bases and J dropped 0 bases, with 14 bases sitting between them. The CDR3 here is CASSELSASTNEKLFF. The CDR3 coding sequence is TGTGCCAGCTCTGAACTTTCAGCGTCAACTAATGAAAAACTGTTTTTT.

The V gene is TRBV5-1, the J gene TRBJ1-6; D not certain. The V gene lost 3 bases and the J gene lost 0 bases, with 7 bases spanning the gap. Germline values: CDR1 SGHRS, CDR2 YFSETQ. The CDR3 extends over 15 amino acids. CDR3 sequence (DNA): TGCGCCAGCAGCTGGGAGAGCTCCTATAATTCACCCCTCCACTTT. Its protein is CASSWESSYNSPLHF.

In this sample, this clone turned up once. The gene calls are TRBV19 and TRBJ2-1, with 7 nucleotides matching TRBD2. Trimming at V came to 7 bases and at J to 4 bases, leaving 10 bases not matched to a gene. CDR1 and CDR2 (germline): LNHDA, SQIVND (reference sequence). The CDR3 runs 15 residues. CDR3 sequence reads: CASKSREVGYNEQFF. The CDR3 DNA reads TGTGCCAGTAAATCCCGGGAGGTCGGGTACAATGAGCAGTTCTTC.

The J gene is TRBJ2-3, the V gene TRBV7-8; 15 positions match TRBD2. The CDR3 runs to 16 residues. V was clipped by 3 bases and J by 7 bases; unmatched bases: 5. Germline-derived CDR1 and CDR2 are SGHVS and FQNEAQ. The CDR3 nucleotides are TGTGCCAGCAGCTTGGGACTAGCGGGGGGCTCGAATACGCAGTATTTT. It yields the protein CASSLGLAGGSNTQYF.

This clone was picked up a small number of times. V gene TRBV14 combines with J gene TRBJ2-6, with 7 bases lining up with TRBD2. Trimming removed 4 bases from V and 0 bases from J; junction bases left unmatched: 6. The CDR3 is made up of 17 amino acids. The germline gives CDR1 SGHDN, CDR2 FVKESK. CDR3 loop: CASSLRLATSGANVLTF. As DNA, the CDR3 is TGTGCCAGCAGCCTCCGACTAGCCACCTCTGGGGCCAACGTCCTGACTTTC.

In its sample, this clone was seen a few times. The genes are TRBV19 and TRBJ1-1; D uncertain. Germline V gene data show CDR1 as LNHDA and CDR2 as SQIVND (reference sequence). The CDR3 sequence is 13 residues long. The germline V and J ends were trimmed by 7 bases and 0 bases, with 9 bases remaining between them. CDR3 residues: CASMQTLNTEAFF. The CDR3 bases are TGTGCCAGTATGCAGACACTGAACACTGAAGCTTTCTTT. The complete variable domain, with remaining parts taken from reference TRBV19 and TRBJ1-1, reads DGGITQSPKYLFRKEGQNVTLSCEQNLNHDAMYWYRQDPGQGLRLIYYSQIVNDFQKGDIAEGYSVSREKKESFPLTVTSAQKNPTAFYLCASMQTLNTEAFFGQGTRLTVV.

This chain joins TRBV6-6 and TRBJ2-6, with TRBD1 as a possible D gene (6 bases). Germline CDR1 MNHNY, CDR2 SVGAGI (reference sequence). V shed 7 bases and J shed 2 bases, with 12 bases lying between them. The CDR3 extends over 15 amino acids. The CDR3 protein is CASKIDRTGANVLTF. The CDR3 DNA follows: TGTGCCAGCAAGATCGACAGGACTGGGGCCAACGTCCTGACTTTC.

The genes are TRBV9 and TRBJ2-7, with TRBD1 matching over 8 bases. Trimming removed 0 bases from V and 1 base from J; junction bases left unmatched: 3. The length of the CDR3 is 15 residues. CDR1 and CDR2 (germline): SGDLS, YYNGEE. The CDR3 DNA follows: TGTGCCAGCAGCGTAGGGGACAGGCGTTCCTACGAGCAGTACTTC. Its translation: CASSVGDRRSYEQYF.

V and J are TRBV6-5 and TRBJ1-5; tentatively, D is TRBD1 (5 bases). V was cut by 0 bases and J by 8 bases, with 11 bases left in between. Germline values: CDR1 MNHEY, CDR2 SVGAGI. This CDR3 contains 14 residues. The CDR3 nucleotides are TGTGCCAGCAGTTACTCAGGAGGGGTTGAGCCCCAGCATTTT. This translates into CASSYSGGVEPQHF.

This chain uses TRBV5-4 with TRBJ1-2; 10 nucleotides align to TRBD1. Germline CDR1 reads SGHNT; CDR2 reads YYREEE (reference sequence). The CDR3 runs to 15 residues. Unmatched junction bases numbered 5, after V lost 4 bases and J lost 2 bases. In DNA, the CDR3 is TGTGCCAGCAGCCTCCCGGACAGGGGGAACTATGGCTACACCTTC. Translating it yields CASSLPDRGNYGYTF.

The rearrangement links TRBV10-3 to TRBJ2-7; 8 positions match TRBD1. Germline V CDR1 and CDR2: ENHRY, SYGVKD. Trimming at V came to 7 bases and at J to 5 bases, leaving 7 bases not matched to a gene. This CDR3 is built from 13 residues. The CDR3 bases are TGTGCCATCACCCAGGACAGGGCCCACGAGCAGTACTTC. Translation: CAITQDRAHEQYF.

CDR3 region: CASSLALGTGGEAFF. The CDR3 region has the DNA TGCGCCAGCAGCTTGGCTTTAGGGACAGGGGGTGAAGCTTTCTTT. This chain uses TRBV5-1 with TRBJ1-1; TRBD1 agrees at 11 bases. This CDR3 contains 15 residues. Trimming at V came to 0 bases and at J to 7 bases, leaving 5 bases not matched to a gene. Germline loops: CDR1 SGHRS, CDR2 YFSETQ.

This clone was found once. This chain joins TRBV7-2 and TRBJ1-3; D uncertain. V lost 3 bases to trimming and J lost 8 bases, with 14 bases between them. This CDR3 is 14 amino acids long. The germline CDR1 and CDR2 sequences are SGHTA and FQGNSA. The CDR3 loop is CASSFGPSGYTIYF. As DNA, the CDR3 is TGTGCCAGCAGCTTCGGTCCATCCGGGTACACCATATATTTT.

This chain links TRBV5-1 with TRBJ2-7; 13 bases map to TRBD2. Germline CDR1 reads SGHRS; CDR2 reads YFSETQ. After removal of 6 bases from V and 7 bases from J, the junction contained 13 bases not matched to a gene. There are 16 residues in the CDR3. This CDR3 reads CASTLHGLAGESEQYF. CDR3 in DNA: TGCGCCAGCACCCTACATGGACTAGCGGGAGAGTCAGAGCAGTACTTC.

The V and J genes are TRBV5-1 and TRBJ2-5; 8 nucleotides align to TRBD2. Germline values: CDR1 SGHRS, CDR2 YFSETQ. This CDR3 contains 15 residues. J gave up 4 bases and V 0 bases, and 5 bases lay outside the gene matches. The CDR3 loop is CASSLGAGGGETQYF. The CDR3 bases are TGCGCCAGCAGCTTGGGTGCGGGGGGAGGAGAGACCCAGTACTTC.

The chain combines TRBV28 with TRBJ1-1, with D hard to call. Germline loops: CDR1 MDHEN, CDR2 SYDVKM. The CDR3 contains 14 residues. The V gene lost 2 bases and the J gene lost 3 bases, with 10 bases spanning the gap. In DNA form, the CDR3 reads TGTGCCAGCAGTTTACTTCGGGAGGACACTGAAGCTTTCTTT. It codes for CASSLLREDTEAFF. Full variable domain (outside the CDR3, taken from reference TRBV28 and TRBJ1-1): DVKVTQSSRYLVKRTGEKVFLECVQDMDHENMFWYRQDPGLGLRLIYFSYDVKMKEKGDIPEGYSVSREKKERFSLILESASTNQTSMYLCASSLLREDTEAFFGQGTRLTVV.

J is TRBJ2-7 and V is TRBV28; a possible D gene is TRBD1 (6 bases). CDR1 and CDR2 (germline): MDHEN, SYDVKM. V lost 4 bases to trimming and J lost 1 base, with 8 bases between them. The CDR3 contains 13 residues. The CDR3 region is CASSSDRSYEQYF. CDR3 bases: TGTGCCAGCAGTTCTGACAGGTCCTACGAGCAGTACTTC.

The chain couples TRBV7-9 to TRBJ2-7; perhaps TRBD2 as D (7 bases). CDR1 is SEHNR, CDR2 FQNEAQ, per germline (reference sequence). The CDR3 consists of 15 residues. Trimming took 4 bases from V and 5 from J, leaving 18 bases between them. The CDR3 loop reads CASSYRGGGPHEQYF. The DNA of the CDR3 is TGTGCCAGCAGCTATAGAGGGGGGGGGCCACACGAGCAGTACTTC.

V gene TRBV15 combines with J gene TRBJ2-1; D is possibly TRBD1 (8 bases). CDR1 is LNHNV and CDR2 is YYDKDF in the germline V gene (reference sequence). CDR3 length equals 15 residues. V was pared by 4 bases and J by 7 bases, with 17 bases between. The CDR3 DNA is TGTGCCACCAGCACAGGGGGCGGGAGATGGAATGAGCAGTTCTTC. The encoded protein is CATSTGGGRWNEQFF.

A single count supports this clone. The V call is TRBV27, the J call TRBJ1-1; a possible D gene is TRBD1 (5 bases). The CDR3 loop spans 13 amino acids. Germline values: CDR1 MNHEY, CDR2 SMNVEV (reference sequence). V lost 4 bases and J 8 bases, leaving 14 bases between the germline ends. CDR3 DNA sequence: TGTGCCAGCAGTTATACAGGAAAGTCGGAAGCTTTCTTT. It is translated as CASSYTGKSEAFF.

The chain is built from TRBV14 and TRBJ2-5; a weak D match, TRBD2 (6 bases). The V end was cut by 4 bases, the J end by 4 bases, with 13 bases between. Germline V lookup: CDR1 SGHDN, CDR2 FVKESK. This CDR3 has 14 residues. The CDR3 sequence is CASSPGTGGETQYF. Here the CDR3 DNA reads TGTGCCAGCAGCCCAGGGACCGGGGGAGAGACCCAGTACTTC.

The gene calls are TRBV7-3 and TRBJ2-3, with TRBD1 matching over 11 bases. The CDR3 is 15 residues long. After removal of 4 bases from V and 3 bases from J, the junction contained 3 bases not matched to a gene. Germline CDR1 and CDR2: SGHTA and FQGTGA. The CDR3: CASSSGQGATDTQYF. The CDR3 region has the DNA TGTGCCAGCAGCTCCGGACAGGGGGCGACAGATACGCAGTATTTT.

This clone has just a few counts. The chain is built from TRBV5-8 and TRBJ2-3; 11 bases are shared with TRBD2. This CDR3 has 15 residues. Germline V lookup: CDR1 SGHTS, CDR2 YDEGEE. Trimming removed 4 bases from V and 2 bases from J; junction bases left unmatched: 3. This CDR3 is CASSLAGGLTDTQYF. CDR3 bases: TGTGCCAGCAGCCTAGCGGGGGGCCTCACAGATACGCAGTATTTT.

This clone was picked up a small number of times. The rearrangement joins TRBV7-2 to TRBJ2-2, with 7 bases aligning to TRBD2. The trim removed 5 bases at V and 4 bases at J, leaving 10 bases unmatched. This CDR3 is built from 16 residues. Germline V lookup: CDR1 SGHTA, CDR2 FQGNSA. The CDR3 coding sequence is TGTGCCAGCAGCCCGAGACCTAGCGGACTCACCGGGGAGCTGTTTTTT. Protein sequence: CASSPRPSGLTGELFF.